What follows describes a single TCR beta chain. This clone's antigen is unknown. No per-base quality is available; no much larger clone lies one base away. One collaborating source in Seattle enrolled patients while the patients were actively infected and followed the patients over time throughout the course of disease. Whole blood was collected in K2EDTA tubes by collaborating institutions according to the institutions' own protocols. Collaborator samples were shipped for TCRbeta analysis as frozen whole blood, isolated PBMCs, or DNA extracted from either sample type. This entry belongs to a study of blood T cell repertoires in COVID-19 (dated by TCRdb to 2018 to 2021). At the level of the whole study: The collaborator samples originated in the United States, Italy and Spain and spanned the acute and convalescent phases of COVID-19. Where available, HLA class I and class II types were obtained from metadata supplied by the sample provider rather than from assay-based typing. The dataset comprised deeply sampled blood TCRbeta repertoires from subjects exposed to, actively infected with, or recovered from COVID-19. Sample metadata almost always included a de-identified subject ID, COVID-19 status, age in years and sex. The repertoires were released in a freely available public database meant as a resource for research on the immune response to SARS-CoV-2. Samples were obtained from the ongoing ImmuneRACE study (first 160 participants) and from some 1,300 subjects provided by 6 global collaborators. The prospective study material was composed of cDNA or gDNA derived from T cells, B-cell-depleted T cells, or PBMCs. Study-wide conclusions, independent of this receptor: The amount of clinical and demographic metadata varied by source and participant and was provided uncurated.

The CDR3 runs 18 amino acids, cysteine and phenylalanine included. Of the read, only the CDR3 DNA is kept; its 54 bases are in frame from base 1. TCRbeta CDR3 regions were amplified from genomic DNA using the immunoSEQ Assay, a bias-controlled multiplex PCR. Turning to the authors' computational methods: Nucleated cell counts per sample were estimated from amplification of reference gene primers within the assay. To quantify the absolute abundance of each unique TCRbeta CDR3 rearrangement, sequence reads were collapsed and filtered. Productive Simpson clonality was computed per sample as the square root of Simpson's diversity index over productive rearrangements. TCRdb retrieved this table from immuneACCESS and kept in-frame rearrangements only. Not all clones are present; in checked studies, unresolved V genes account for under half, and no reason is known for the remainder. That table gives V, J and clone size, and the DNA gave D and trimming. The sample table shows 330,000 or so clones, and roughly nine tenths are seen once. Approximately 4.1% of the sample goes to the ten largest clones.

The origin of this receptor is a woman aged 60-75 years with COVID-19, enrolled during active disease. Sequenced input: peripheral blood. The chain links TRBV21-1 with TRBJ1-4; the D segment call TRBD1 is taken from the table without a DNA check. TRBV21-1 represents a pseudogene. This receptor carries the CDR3 CASSKRGSRDSFVKKLFF. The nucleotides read TGTGCCAGCAGCAAAAGGGGGTCCCGGGACAGCTTCGTGAAAAAACTGTTTTTT.